This T cell receptor (beta chain) comes out of a study of T-cell reconstitution after alpha-beta-depleted transplantation in children. Germline V CDR1 and CDR2: SGDLS, YYNGEE. V lost 5 bases to trimming and J lost 0 bases; unmatched junction nucleotides: 10. This CDR3 is built from 17 residues. Study-wide findings and caveats: Surviving recipient T cells and thymic progenitors underlay high day-60 TCRbeta diversity in some patients.

Unique molecular identifiers were incorporated during preparation of the TCRbeta library. TCRdb re-derived calls from the PCR reads in MiXCR, one entry per CDR3 protein. The repertoire consists of 250,000 to 400,000 distinct CDR3 sequences, with roughly 21% occurring once and the leading ten covering 11%. This clonotype was detected many times. Its antigen is undetermined. The clonotype comes from a male patient under 18 who had a stem cell transplant for acute lymphoblastic leukemia, so the T cells may come from the graft donor. The material was PBMCs, mostly from graft donor cells, obtained 180 days after TCRalphabeta/CD19-depleted stem cell transplant. The chain combines TRBV9 with TRBJ1-3; 8 nucleotides match TRBD1. The CDR3 coding sequence is TGTGCCAGCAGTTCCTCCCCGGGACAGGTCTCTGGAAACACCATATATTTT. As protein: CASSSSPGQVSGNTIYF.